The T cell receptor beta chain under discussion was sequenced for a study of T cell responses to AZD1222 COVID-19 vaccine. Background on the study: Second-dose recipients at about 4 or about 12 weeks were treated as one pooled group. Study-wide findings and caveats: Donors were largely white British and mainly female; clonal diversity was possibly underestimated. There were vaccine-associated CD4 TCRs across spike, dominant at 160-218 and 743-854.

TCRdb keeps only in-frame clones here, not all; method: immunoSEQ multiplex PCR. The table has 140,000 to 150,000 clones, around 89% seen once. The junction had 16 bases not matched to a gene; V was cut back by 4 bases and J by 5 bases. The CDR3 runs 20 residues. Germline assignment: CDR1 SGDLS and CDR2 YYNGEE. With respect to this clone: Its antigen is not identified.

The sequencing used peripheral blood, collected on day 0 of AZD1222 vaccination. This TCR came from an adult in good health. The chain couples TRBV9 to TRBJ2-1, with TRBD2 matching over 15 bases. CDR3: CASSIRTSGRGNVGNNEQFF. CDR3 sequence (DNA): TGTGCCAGCAGCATCCGGACTAGCGGGAGGGGGAACGTTGGAAACAATGAGCAGTTCTTC.